This T cell receptor (beta chain) was recorded in a study of shared clonotypes between healthy human individuals (dated by TCRdb to between 2020 and 2021). As for the study more broadly: Three men and two women, aged 18 to 49 years, made up the cohort. Per donor, leukapheresis produced somewhere between about 0.9 and 10 billion PBMCs. To estimate repertoire size and how much clonotype sharing occurs between individuals, the study deeply sequenced the blood TCR repertoires of roughly 5 healthy adults. Libraries were prepared and TCR repertoires were sequenced by different laboratories using diverse techniques, in order to increase sequencing depth and limit assay-specific biases. What the research found in general, with its limitations: Because the study included a small number of donors, the genetic and exposure-history diversity represented was limited. Based on pairwise subsampling, the degree of clonotype sharing among donors was expected to be affected by sequencing depth. Sampling was restricted to blood, and TCR repertoires in tissue are likely to differ from TCR repertoires in blood.

Using the deep immunoSEQ assay, multiplex PCR amplified TCR CDR3 regions from genomic DNA. Extracted genomic DNA from each cell subset was distributed evenly across all wells of several immunoSEQ 96-well plates, and each plate was treated as a replicate. Each replicate PCR for unsorted PBMC received approximately 0.3 ug genomic DNA, equal to tens of thousands of T cell genomes. Ten immunoSEQ deep assay plates were used to sequence the unsorted PBMC genomic DNA. The purified libraries were quantified using a Qubit 3.0 fluorometer, sized with a Bioanalyzer 2100, and then quantified again using the KAPA Library Quantification kit. Every immunoSEQ 96-well plate was sequenced on a dedicated single-read 150-cycle Illumina NextSeq 550 flow cell. As for the original processing: Because the immunoSEQ output included only junctional sequences and no quality scores, the filtering could not be the same as the filtering used for full-length reads. Sequences were annotated with PyIR, a Python wrapper for IgBLAST v1.9, using IMGT germline references to assign V/J genes and CDR3. Reads were removed for weak V/J assignments (E-value above 1e-6), missing CDR3, stop codons, out-of-frame junctions, or ambiguous translated residues. V3J clonotypes were defined as sequences sharing the same inferred V gene, J gene, and CDR3 amino acid sequence. Percentage overlap between repertoires was computed as shared unique clonotypes divided by the size of the smaller repertoire. Richness of each repertoire was evaluated using RTK rarefaction, the Chao1 estimator, and Recon v2.1 estimates of unobserved clonotypes. Held by TCRdb, this immuneACCESS table contains in-frame sequences only and omits some clones. Under half of the omission traces to an unresolved V gene where checked; the cause of the rest is unknown. The V and J calls and clone size are taken from that table; D and trimming were inferred from the DNA. For this sample there are 450,000 to 500,000 clones; around 73% appear just once. More than 10% of the sample is taken by the ten largest.

Including the terminal cysteine and phenylalanine, the CDR3 comprises 13 residues. Only CDR3 DNA is held: 39 bases, read in frame from base 1. The germline V gene supplies CDR1 SGHRS and CDR2 YFSETQ. Regarding this clone: Its antigen is unknown. Base-call qualities are not available, and no considerably larger clone is one nucleotide away.

Healthy HIV-negative adults with no recently reported acute infections or vaccinations were included as donors. Every donor was a Caucasian adult living in Nashville, Tennessee, USA. For unsorted samples, tens of millions of PBMCs were counted, and genomic DNA was extracted using the QIAamp DNA Blood Mini kit. Blood was collected by leukapheresis, and PBMCs were isolated by Ficoll-Histopaque density gradient centrifugation and then cryopreserved in liquid nitrogen vapor phase. The rearrangement joined TRBV5-1 to TRBJ2-5; the D gene is perhaps TRBD1, on 5 matching bases. The last part of the DNA fits TRBJ2-7 better; the J call may be wrong. This TCR came from a woman in her forties in good health. Some clones in this sample may be carry-over from other donors' samples. Sequences were obtained from PBMCs. The sequence in DNA is TGCGCCAGCAGCTTGGAACAGGTCCCCGAGCAGTACTTC. The encoded protein is CASSLEQVPEQYF.